This T cell receptor beta chain comes out of a study of T cells in Graves' hyperthyroidism and ophthalmopathy. Study results and limitations: From stable hyperthyroidism, ophthalmopathy was set apart by a 13 V-J model.

The V gene's germline CDR1 is GTSNPN and CDR2 SVGIG (reference sequence). The CDR3 loop spans 15 amino acids. With regard to this clonotype: What it binds is not known. With a much larger clone just one base away, this may be a read error.

Amplified TCR beta CDR3 regions derived from RNA transcripts. The HTBI primer set was used in a first-round RT-PCR of the TCR CDR3. In TCRdb, the multiplex PCR reads were re-called with MiXCR into one record per CDR3 protein. The sample lists approximately 720,000 distinct CDR3 sequences, about 19% seen once, with around 15% in the top ten. The chain employs TRBV30 and TRBJ2-5, with 8 bases aligning to TRBD2. The clonotype was recovered from a woman between 50 and 59 years old with Graves' hyperthyroidism that later progressed to Graves' ophthalmopathy. The sequenced sample was blood. CDR3 nucleotide sequence: TGTGCCTGGAGTGTCCCGCGGGGGGTACAAGGGACCCAGTACTTC. Translated: CAWSVPRGVQGTQYF. The whole variable domain, filled in from reference TRBV30 and TRBJ2-5, reads SQTIHQWPATLVQPVGSPLSLECTVEGTSNPNLYWYRQAAGRGLQLLFYSVGIGQISSEVPQNLSASRPQDRQFILSSKKLLLSDSGFYLCAWSVPRGVQGTQYFGPGTRLLVL.